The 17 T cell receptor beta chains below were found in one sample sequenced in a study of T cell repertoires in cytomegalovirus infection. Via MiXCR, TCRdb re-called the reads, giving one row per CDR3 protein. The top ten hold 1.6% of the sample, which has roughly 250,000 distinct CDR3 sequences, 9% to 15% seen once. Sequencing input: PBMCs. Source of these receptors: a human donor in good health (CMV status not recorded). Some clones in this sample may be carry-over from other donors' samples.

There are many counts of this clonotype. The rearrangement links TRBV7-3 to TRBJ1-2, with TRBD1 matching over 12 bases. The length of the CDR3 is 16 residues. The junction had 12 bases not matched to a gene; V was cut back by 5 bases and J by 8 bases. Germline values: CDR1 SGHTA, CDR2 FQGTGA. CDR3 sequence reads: CASSMYSGQGAGGYTF. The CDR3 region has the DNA TGTGCCAGCAGCATGTACTCGGGACAGGGGGCGGGAGGCTACACCTTC. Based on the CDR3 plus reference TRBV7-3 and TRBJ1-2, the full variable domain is GAGVSQTPSNKVTEKGKYVELRCDPISGHTALYWYRQSLGQGPEFLIYFQGTGAADDSGLPNDRFFAVRPEGSVSTLKIQRTERGDSAVYLCASSMYSGQGAGGYTFGSGTRLTVV.

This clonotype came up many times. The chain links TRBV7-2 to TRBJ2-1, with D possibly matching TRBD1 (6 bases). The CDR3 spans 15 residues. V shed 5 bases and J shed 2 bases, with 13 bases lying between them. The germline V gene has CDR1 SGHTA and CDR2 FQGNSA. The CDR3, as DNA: TGTGCCAGCAGCCTCTCAAGGGGGACCTACAATGAGCAGTTCTTC. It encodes CASSLSRGTYNEQFF. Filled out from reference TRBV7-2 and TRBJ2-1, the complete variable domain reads GAGVSQSPSNKVTEKGKDVELRCDPISGHTALYWYRQSLGQGLEFLIYFQGNSAPDKSGLPSDRFSAERTGGSVSTLTIQRTQQEDSAVYLCASSLSRGTYNEQFFGPGTRLTVL.

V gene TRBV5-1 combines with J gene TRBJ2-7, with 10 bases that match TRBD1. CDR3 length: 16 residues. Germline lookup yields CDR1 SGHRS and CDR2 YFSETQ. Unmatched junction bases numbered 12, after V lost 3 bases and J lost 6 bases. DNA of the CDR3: TGCGCCAGCAGCTCGGGGGCTGGGACAGGGGTGGGCGAGCAGTACTTC. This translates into CASSSGAGTGVGEQYF.

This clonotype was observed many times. Here the CDR3 DNA reads TGTGCCAGCAGCCTAAAGGGACAGGGGAACACTGAAGCTTTCTTT. It is translated as CASSLKGQGNTEAFF. The genes are TRBV6-2 or TRBV6-3 and TRBJ1-1, with 9 bases identical to TRBD1. Unmatched junction bases numbered 6, after V lost 6 bases and J lost 1 base. Germline CDR1 and CDR2: MNHEY and SVGEGT. This CDR3 spans 15 amino acids.

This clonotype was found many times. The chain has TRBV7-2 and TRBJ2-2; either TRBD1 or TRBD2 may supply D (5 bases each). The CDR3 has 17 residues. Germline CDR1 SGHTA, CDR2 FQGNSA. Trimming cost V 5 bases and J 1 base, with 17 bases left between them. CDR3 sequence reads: CASSRDRTGGNTGELFF. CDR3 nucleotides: TGTGCCAGCAGCCGGGACCGGACTGGTGGGAACACCGGGGAGCTGTTTTTT.

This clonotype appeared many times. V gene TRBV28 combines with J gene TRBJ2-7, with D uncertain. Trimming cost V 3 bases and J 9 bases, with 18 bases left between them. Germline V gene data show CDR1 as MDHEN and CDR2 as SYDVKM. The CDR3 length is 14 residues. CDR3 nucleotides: TGTGCCAGCAGTTTTGGTCGGAATCTGATCGGGCAGTACTTC. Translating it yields CASSFGRNLIGQYF.

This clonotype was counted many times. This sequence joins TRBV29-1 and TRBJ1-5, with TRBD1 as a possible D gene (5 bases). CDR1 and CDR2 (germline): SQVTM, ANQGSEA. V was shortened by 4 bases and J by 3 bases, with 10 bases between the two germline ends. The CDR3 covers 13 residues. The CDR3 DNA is TGCAGCGTTGGAAGGGGAATCAATCAGCCCCAGCATTTT. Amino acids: CSVGRGINQPQHF.

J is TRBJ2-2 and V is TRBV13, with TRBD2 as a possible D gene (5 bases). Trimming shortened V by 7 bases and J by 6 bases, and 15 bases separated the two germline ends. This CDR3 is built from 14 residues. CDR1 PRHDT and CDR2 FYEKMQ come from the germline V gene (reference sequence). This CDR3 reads CASTNGEGSGELFF. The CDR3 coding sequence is TGTGCCAGCACCAATGGAGAGGGCTCCGGGGAGCTGTTTTTT.

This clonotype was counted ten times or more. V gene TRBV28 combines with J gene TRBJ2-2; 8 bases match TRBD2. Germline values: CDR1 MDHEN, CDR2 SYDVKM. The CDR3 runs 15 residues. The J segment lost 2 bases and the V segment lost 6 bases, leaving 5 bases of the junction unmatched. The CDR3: CASSPGGDNTGELFF. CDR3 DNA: TGTGCCAGCAGCCCGGGAGGGGATAACACCGGGGAGCTGTTTTTT.

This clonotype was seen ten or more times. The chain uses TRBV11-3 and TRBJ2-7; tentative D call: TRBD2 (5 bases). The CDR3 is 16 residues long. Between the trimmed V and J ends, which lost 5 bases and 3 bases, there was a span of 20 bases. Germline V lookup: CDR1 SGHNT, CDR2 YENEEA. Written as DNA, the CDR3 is TGTGCCAGCAGCCCACAAAGTGTCGGGGTTAGCTACGAGCAGTACTTC. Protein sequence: CASSPQSVGVSYEQYF.

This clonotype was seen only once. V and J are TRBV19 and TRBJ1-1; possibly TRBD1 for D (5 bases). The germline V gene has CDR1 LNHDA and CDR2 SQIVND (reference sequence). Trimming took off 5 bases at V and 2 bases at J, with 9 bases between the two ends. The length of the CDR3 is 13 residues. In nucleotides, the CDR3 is TGTGCCAGTAGTGGGACGGAAAACACTGAAGCTTTCTTT. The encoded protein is CASSGTENTEAFF.

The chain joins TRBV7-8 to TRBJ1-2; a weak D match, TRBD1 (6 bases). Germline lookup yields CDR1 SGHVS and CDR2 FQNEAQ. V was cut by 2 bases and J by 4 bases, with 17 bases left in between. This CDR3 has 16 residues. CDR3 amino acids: CASSLLGGAPFYGYTF. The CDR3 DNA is TGTGCCAGCAGCTTATTGGGGGGCGCCCCTTTCTATGGCTACACCTTC.

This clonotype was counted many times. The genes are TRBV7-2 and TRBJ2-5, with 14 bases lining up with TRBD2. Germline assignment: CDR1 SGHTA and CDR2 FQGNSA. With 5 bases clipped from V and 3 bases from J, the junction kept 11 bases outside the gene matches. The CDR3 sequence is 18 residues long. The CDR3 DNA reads TGTGCCAGCAGCGCCCGACTAGCGGGAGGGCCGATCGAAGAGACCCAGTACTTC. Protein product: CASSARLAGGPIEETQYF.

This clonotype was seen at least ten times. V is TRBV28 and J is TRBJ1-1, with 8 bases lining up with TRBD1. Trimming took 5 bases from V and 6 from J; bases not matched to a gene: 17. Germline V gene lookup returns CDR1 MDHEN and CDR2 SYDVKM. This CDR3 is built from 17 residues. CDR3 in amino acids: CASSPLGQGRAFSEAFF. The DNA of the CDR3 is TGTGCCAGCAGTCCCCTTGGACAGGGAAGAGCTTTTTCTGAAGCTTTCTTT. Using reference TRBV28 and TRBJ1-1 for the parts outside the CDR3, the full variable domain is DVKVTQSSRYLVKRTGEKVFLECVQDMDHENMFWYRQDPGLGLRLIYFSYDVKMKEKGDIPEGYSVSREKKERFSLILESASTNQTSMYLCASSPLGQGRAFSEAFFGQGTRLTVV.

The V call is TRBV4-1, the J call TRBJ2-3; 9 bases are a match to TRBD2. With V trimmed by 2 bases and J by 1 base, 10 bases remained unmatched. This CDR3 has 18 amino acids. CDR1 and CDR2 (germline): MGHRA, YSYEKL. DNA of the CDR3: TGCGCCAGCAGCCAACGAATAGCGGGGGCTCCACGCACAGATACGCAGTATTTT. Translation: CASSQRIAGAPRTDTQYF.

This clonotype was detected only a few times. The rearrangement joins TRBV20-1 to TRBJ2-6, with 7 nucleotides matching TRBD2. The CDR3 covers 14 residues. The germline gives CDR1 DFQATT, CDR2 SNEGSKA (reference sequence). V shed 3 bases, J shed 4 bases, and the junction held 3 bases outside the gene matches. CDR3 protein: CSARGAGGANVLTF. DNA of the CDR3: TGCAGTGCTAGGGGAGCGGGGGGGGCCAACGTCCTGACTTTC.

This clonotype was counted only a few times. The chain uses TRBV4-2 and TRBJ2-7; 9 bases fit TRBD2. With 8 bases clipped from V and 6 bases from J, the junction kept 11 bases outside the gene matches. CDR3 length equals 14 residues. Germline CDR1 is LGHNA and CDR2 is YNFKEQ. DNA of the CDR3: TGTGCCAGCTCCTGGAAGCGGGAGGAGAGCGAGCAGTACTTC. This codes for CASSWKREESEQYF.